The 20 T cell receptor beta chains below all came from one sample that was sequenced in a study of identical twins (dated by TCRdb to about 2016). Libraries were constructed by 5' RACE. Sequencing was performed on an Illumina HiSeq 2000. The public reads were reanalyzed by TCRdb: fastp trimming at Q25, MiXCR alignment, in-frame beta chains only. Rows are unified per CDR3 protein, each entry keeping the most common DNA and genes. This sample comprises about 550,000 distinct CDR3 sequences, about a fifth of them detected only once. The leading ten clones occupy about 0.5% of the sample. Another study also made use of these data, one on yellow fever vaccine responses in identical twins.

Input material: CD4+ T cells sorted from blood. All receptors derive from a woman younger than 30 in good health.

This clonotype has a count of ten or more. CDR3 sequence reads: CSAISGGAFQNQPQHF. The CDR3 nucleotides read TGCAGTGCTATCTCAGGGGGGGCCTTTCAGAATCAGCCCCAGCATTTT. The chain joins TRBV20-1 to TRBJ1-5; 7 bases fit TRBD1. Losses at the gene ends were 4 bases for V and 4 bases for J; bases not matched to a gene: 13. This CDR3 has 16 amino acids. Germline CDR1 reads DFQATT; CDR2 reads SNEGSKA (reference sequence).

This clonotype was observed a few times. V and J are TRBV6-6 and TRBJ1-1, with D hard to call. Germline values: CDR1 MNHNY, CDR2 SVGAGI (reference sequence). V was cut by 0 bases and J by 6 bases, with 5 bases left in between. This CDR3 contains 12 residues. The CDR3 protein is CASSYSFPEAFF. The DNA of the CDR3 is TGTGCCAGCAGTTACTCTTTCCCTGAAGCTTTCTTT.

This clonotype was recorded a few times. The chain is built from TRBV28 and TRBJ2-7; 7 nucleotides agree with TRBD2. The CDR3 consists of 14 residues. From germline, CDR1 is MDHEN and CDR2 SYDVKM. With V trimmed by 5 bases and J by 4 bases, 8 bases remained unmatched. Here the CDR3 DNA reads TGTGCCAGCAGTCCCTTAGGACTAGATTACGAGCAGTACTTC. Residues: CASSPLGLDYEQYF.

The gene calls are TRBV6-2 or TRBV6-3 and TRBJ2-1; no clear D gene. This CDR3 has 14 amino acids. Germline V CDR1 and CDR2: MNHEY, SVGEGT. V was trimmed by 8 bases and J by 7 bases, leaving 18 bases between them. Here the CDR3 reads CASHRFLNGNEQFF. The CDR3 DNA reads TGTGCCAGCCATAGATTCCTTAATGGGAATGAGCAGTTCTTC.

The chain carries TRBV5-1 and TRBJ2-3; D unclear. Per germline, CDR1 SGHRS and CDR2 YFSETQ. The ends were cut back, 2 bases at V and 2 bases at J, with 6 bases in the middle. The CDR3 has 13 residues. This CDR3 reads CASSFDPTDTQYF. As DNA, the CDR3 is TGCGCCAGCAGCTTTGACCCCACAGATACGCAGTATTTT. Full variable domain (missing parts from reference TRBV5-1 and TRBJ2-3): KAGVTQTPRYLIKTRGQQVTLSCSPISGHRSVSWYQQTPGQGLQFLFEYFSETQRNKGNFPGRFSGRQFSNSRSEMNVSTLELGDSALYLCASSFDPTDTQYFGPGTRLTVL.

This rearrangement joins TRBV28 to TRBJ2-7, with TRBD2 matching 10 bases. After removal of 7 bases from V and 6 bases from J, the junction contained 15 bases not matched to a gene. Germline loops: CDR1 MDHEN, CDR2 SYDVKM. The CDR3 runs 16 residues. DNA of the CDR3: TGTGCCAGCACACAATCCCTAGCGGGAGCGATTCGCGAGCAGTACTTC. Protein sequence: CASTQSLAGAIREQYF. Full variable domain (missing parts from reference TRBV28 and TRBJ2-7): DVKVTQSSRYLVKRTGEKVFLECVQDMDHENMFWYRQDPGLGLRLIYFSYDVKMKEKGDIPEGYSVSREKKERFSLILESASTNQTSMYLCASTQSLAGAIREQYFGPGTRLTVT.

This clonotype was seen only a few times. The chain links TRBV7-8 to TRBJ2-7; 11 bases line up with TRBD1. Germline V gene sequence: CDR1 SGHVS, CDR2 FQNEAQ. The CDR3 contains 15 residues. The V gene end was trimmed by 3 bases and the J gene end by 5 bases; junction bases not matched to a gene: 6. CDR3 region: CASSFLGQGVHEQYV. The CDR3 coding sequence is TGTGCCAGCAGCTTCTTGGGACAGGGGGTCCACGAGCAGTACGTC.

This chain uses TRBV18 with TRBJ2-1; 11 nucleotides align to TRBD2. Germline V CDR1 and CDR2: KGHSH, LQKENI. There are 16 residues in the CDR3. V lost 3 bases to trimming and J lost 5 bases; unmatched junction nucleotides: 6. CDR3 loop: CASSPRLAGTNNEQFF. In nucleotides, the CDR3 is TGTGCCAGCTCACCCCGACTAGCGGGGACAAACAATGAGCAGTTCTTC.

The gene calls are TRBV5-6 and TRBJ2-7; D possibly corresponds to TRBD1 (5 bases). With 4 bases removed from V and 0 bases from J, the gap between germline ends came to 17 bases. Germline values: CDR1 SGHDT, CDR2 YYEEEE. This CDR3 spans 16 amino acids. As DNA, the CDR3 is TGTGCCAGCAGCCTTGCCTTTTGGGGCAGCTCCTACGAGCAGTACTTC. This sequence encodes CASSLAFWGSSYEQYF.

This clonotype was detected a few times. This sequence joins TRBV18 and TRBJ2-2; 8 bases match TRBD2. The ends lost 2 bases at V and 1 base at J; junction bases unmatched: 3. The germline V gene encodes CDR1 KGHSH and CDR2 LQKENI. This CDR3 contains 16 residues. In DNA form, the CDR3 reads TGTGCCAGCTCACCAAGCCTAGCGGGGAACACCGGGGAGCTGTTTTTT. It encodes CASSPSLAGNTGELFF.

This clonotype was observed a few times. The gene calls are TRBV7-9 and TRBJ2-5; D unclear. From germline, CDR1 is SEHNR and CDR2 FQNEAQ (reference sequence). CDR3 length: 15 residues. V dropped 6 bases and J dropped 1 base, with 15 bases sitting between them. The CDR3 spells CASRRRAERQETQYF. CDR3 nucleotide sequence: TGTGCCAGCAGGCGTCGCGCAGAACGCCAAGAGACCCAGTACTTC.

The CDR3 sequence: CASSYSSPGLVGGGDEQFF. The CDR3 DNA reads TGTGCCAGCAGTTACTCGTCCCCCGGACTAGTCGGGGGCGGGGACGAGCAGTTCTTC. This chain connects TRBV6-5 to TRBJ2-1; tentative D call: TRBD2 (7 bases). Trimming left V 0 bases short and J 10 bases short, with 28 bases between. The CDR3 contains 19 residues. Per germline, CDR1 MNHEY and CDR2 SVGAGI.

This clonotype was seen a handful of times. The chain has TRBV6-6 and TRBJ2-7; D not certain. The CDR3 runs 13 residues. Trimming shortened V by 0 bases and J by 10 bases, and 13 bases separated the two germline ends. Germline V gives CDR1 MNHNY, CDR2 SVGAGI (reference sequence). The CDR3 nucleotides are TGTGCCAGCAGTTACTCGGGCGAGACGCCACAGTACGTC. Residues: CASSYSGETPQYV.

The chain uses TRBV11-2 and TRBJ2-6; 9 positions agree with TRBD2. The CDR3 spans 16 residues. Losses at the gene ends were 3 bases for V and 2 bases for J; bases not matched to a gene: 2. Germline lookup yields CDR1 SGHAT and CDR2 FQNNGV. CDR3 region: CASSFSGGTGANVLTF. CDR3 DNA: TGTGCCAGCAGCTTTAGCGGGGGAACTGGGGCCAACGTCCTGACTTTC.

This sequence joins TRBV12-3 or TRBV12-4 and TRBJ1-5; 8 bases map to TRBD1. This CDR3 has 15 residues. The junction had 6 bases not matched to a gene; V was cut back by 1 base and J by 7 bases. CDR3 in amino acids: CASSLEGQGRQPQHF. Written as DNA, the CDR3 is TGTGCCAGCAGTTTAGAAGGACAGGGTCGACAGCCCCAGCATTTT.

This chain connects TRBV12-3 or TRBV12-4 to TRBJ2-3, with 11 positions matching TRBD2. The CDR3 extends over 15 amino acids. Unmatched junction bases numbered 3, after V lost 7 bases and J lost 0 bases. The CDR3 loop is CASITSGGSTDTQYF. CDR3 DNA sequence: TGTGCCAGCATTACTAGCGGGGGAAGCACAGATACGCAGTATTTT.

A few counts support this clonotype. This rearrangement joins TRBV6-1 to TRBJ1-6, with D perhaps matching TRBD1 (5 bases). Looked up from germline, CDR1 is MNHNS and CDR2 is SASEGT. This CDR3 is 15 amino acids long. V was clipped by 6 bases and J by 10 bases, with 19 bases between them. CDR3 amino acids: CASSRQGAGRSPLHF. Written as DNA, the CDR3 is TGTGCCAGCAGCCGCCAGGGTGCTGGTAGGTCACCCCTCCACTTT.

The rearrangement links TRBV10-3 to TRBJ2-5; D gene uncertain. The CDR3 length is 13 residues. Germline CDR1 ENHRY, CDR2 SYGVKD. Trimming cost V 5 bases and J 3 bases, with 10 bases left between them. For the CDR3, the DNA is TGTGCCATCAGTAACAGTAGAGAAGAGACCCAGTACTTC. Translation: CAISNSREETQYF.

The chain recombines TRBV9 with TRBJ2-3; D unresolved. CDR1 and CDR2 (germline): SGDLS, YYNGEE. The CDR3 covers 14 residues. Trimming pared 0 bases from V and 2 bases from J, leaving 7 bases between. This CDR3 is CASSVEAATDTQYF. In DNA, the CDR3 is TGTGCCAGCAGCGTAGAGGCAGCCACAGATACGCAGTATTTT.

The V call is TRBV3-1, the J call TRBJ1-6; 9 bases match TRBD1. The CDR3 consists of 18 residues. Germline V gene data show CDR1 as LGHDT and CDR2 as YNNKEL (reference sequence). After removal of 4 bases from V and 6 bases from J, the junction contained 13 bases not matched to a gene. The DNA for the CDR3 is TGTGCCAGCAGCCTGCCATCCCCGACAGGGGGAAGTAATTCACCCCTCCACTTT. Protein: CASSLPSPTGGSNSPLHF.